These 20 T cell receptor beta chains originate from one sample sequenced in a study of T cells in Graves' hyperthyroidism and ophthalmopathy. Amplification targeted TCR beta CDR3 regions from RNA transcripts. With the HTBI primer set, the TCR CDR3 went through a first round of RT-PCR. TCRdb re-analysed the multiplex PCR reads in MiXCR, keeping a single row per CDR3 protein. The data show about 380,000 distinct CDR3 sequences, about 15% seen once. Sequenced material: blood. The origin of the receptors is a woman aged 55-69 years with Graves' hyperthyroidism.

CDR3 sequence: CASSSWTGGYTGELFF. Written as DNA, the CDR3 is TGTGCCAGCAGTTCCTGGACAGGGGGATACACCGGGGAGCTGTTTTTT. J is TRBJ2-2 and V is TRBV27; 10 bases fit TRBD1. This CDR3 spans 16 amino acids. Germline lookup yields CDR1 MNHEY and CDR2 SMNVEV (reference sequence). V shed 4 bases and J 3 bases; nucleotides not matched to a gene: 5.

In this sample, this clonotype turned up many times. The chain joins TRBV12-3 or TRBV12-4 to TRBJ1-6; 7 bases are a match to TRBD1. V was clipped by 1 base and J by 9 bases; unmatched bases: 9. This CDR3 spans 16 amino acids. The DNA for the CDR3 is TGTGCCAGCAGTTTAGACAGGGGCCTCCGGGGTTCACCCCTCCACTTT. It yields the protein CASSLDRGLRGSPLHF.

This clonotype was picked up one time. One base away lies a much larger clone, so this may be a sequencing read error. The chain carries TRBV20-1 and TRBJ2-7, with 10 positions matching TRBD2. The germline gives CDR1 DFQATT, CDR2 SNEGSKA (reference sequence). With 5 bases clipped from V and 3 bases from J, the junction kept 7 bases outside the gene matches. The CDR3 has 14 amino acids. In DNA form, the CDR3 reads TGCAGTGCTGTATTACTAGCGGGGAACTACGAGCAGTACTTC. Translated: CSAVLLAGNYEQYF.

A remark on this clonotype: A read error may be the cause here, since a much bigger clone is one base away. This is likely a read error, given that the CDR3 carries no conserved phenylalanine or tryptophan at its end. The chain uses TRBV7-6 and TRBJ2-1, with a weak D call TRBD2 (7 bases). The CDR3 runs to 17 residues. In germline, CDR1 is SGHVS, CDR2 FNYEAQ. V was cut by 4 bases and J by 6 bases, with 22 bases left in between. CDR3: CASSSRGGSGGFNEQFS. For the CDR3, the DNA is TGTGCCAGCAGCTCCAGGGGTGGCTCGGGAGGTTTCAATGAGCAGTTCTCC.

The V and J genes are TRBV20-1 and TRBJ1-1; 7 bases are a match to TRBD1. The CDR3 consists of 13 residues. V lost 4 bases, J lost 0 bases, and 2 bases stayed unmatched. Germline V gives CDR1 DFQATT, CDR2 SNEGSKA (reference sequence). The CDR3: CSAKTGVNTEAFF. CDR3 in DNA: TGCAGTGCTAAAACAGGGGTGAACACTGAAGCTTTCTTT.

This clonotype was detected many times. V gene TRBV30 combines with J gene TRBJ2-7; TRBD2 agrees at 10 bases. Per germline, CDR1 GTSNPN and CDR2 SVGIG (reference sequence). With V trimmed by 2 bases and J by 6 bases, 4 bases remained unmatched. The CDR3 extends over 13 amino acids. CDR3 in amino acids: CAWSTAGGSEQYF. CDR3 DNA: TGTGCCTGGAGTACAGCGGGAGGGAGCGAGCAGTACTTC.

About this clonotype itself: Being one base from a much bigger clone, this may be a read error. V and J are TRBV12-3 or TRBV12-4 and TRBJ2-2; 11 bases match TRBD1. The CDR3 runs 14 residues. CDR3: CVSSRDRGTGELFF. CDR3 DNA: TGTGTCAGCAGTAGGGACAGGGGGACCGGGGAGCTGTTTTTT.

This clonotype was detected ten times or more. J is TRBJ1-2 and V is TRBV30; D gene uncertain. The CDR3 length is 12 residues. Deletions cut 2 bases from V and 9 bases from J, with 13 bases between. In germline, CDR1 is GTSNPN, CDR2 SVGIG (reference sequence). The CDR3 loop reads CAWSLGSPRYTF. Written as DNA, the CDR3 is TGTGCCTGGAGTCTAGGTTCGCCTCGCTACACCTTC.

Only a few counts were recorded for this clonotype. CDR3 coding DNA: TGTGCCAGCAGTACCCTGTTCCCTGGGACAGGGAACACCTACGAGCAGTACTTC. Translating gives CASSTLFPGTGNTYEQYF. The V gene is TRBV28, the J gene TRBJ2-7; 9 positions match TRBD1. The germline gives CDR1 MDHEN, CDR2 SYDVKM. The CDR3 sequence is 18 residues long. J was trimmed by 2 bases and V by 5 bases; bases with no gene match: 16.

This clonotype was detected many times. This chain links TRBV2 with TRBJ1-4; no definite D call. From germline, CDR1 is SNHLY and CDR2 FYNNEI. This CDR3 contains 15 residues. The germline V and J ends were trimmed by 5 bases and 8 bases, with 18 bases remaining between them. The CDR3 bases are TGTGCCAGCAGTAAGGAGGGCCTCAAGGGAGAAAAACTGTTTTTT. Protein product: CASSKEGLKGEKLFF. The whole variable domain, filled in from reference TRBV2 and TRBJ1-4, reads EPEVTQTPSHQVTQMGQEVILRCVPISNHLYFYWYRQILGQKVEFLVSFYNNEISEKSEIFDDQFSVERPDGSNFTLKIRSTKLEDSAMYFCASSKEGLKGEKLFFGSGTQLSVL.

The chain has TRBV24-1 and TRBJ2-2, with D unclear. Germline V gives CDR1 KGHDR, CDR2 SFDVKD. The germline V and J ends were trimmed by 4 bases and 6 bases, with 8 bases remaining between them. The CDR3 spans 13 residues. The chain's CDR3 is CATSDRPPGELFF. In DNA form, the CDR3 reads TGTGCCACCAGTGACAGACCGCCCGGGGAGCTGTTTTTT.

This clonotype has at least ten counts. Compared with germline, one end of the junction differs, possibly owing to a read error. The genes are TRBV12-3 or TRBV12-4 and TRBJ2-7; D is unresolved. The CDR3 is 12 residues long. The CDR3 nucleotides are TGTGCCAGCAGCCTCGGTTCCTCCGAGCAGTACTTC. This sequence encodes CASSLGSSEQYF.

This clonotype was counted at least ten times. This chain uses TRBV28 with TRBJ2-7; perhaps TRBD2 as D (6 bases). CDR1 is MDHEN, CDR2 SYDVKM, per germline. Between the trimmed V and J ends, which lost 9 bases and 1 base, there was a span of 10 bases. The CDR3 is 12 residues long. In DNA form, the CDR3 reads TGTGCCAGTGGACTACCTTCCTACGAGCAGTACTTC. It encodes CASGLPSYEQYF.

This clonotype was recorded many times. The chain uses TRBV9 and TRBJ2-1; tentative D call: TRBD1 (6 bases). Deletions cut 0 bases from V and 1 base from J, with 11 bases between. This CDR3 region has 16 residues. The germline CDR1 and CDR2 sequences are SGDLS and YYNGEE. DNA for the CDR3: TGTGCCAGCAGCGTAGGGGGGCGTCAATCCTACAATGAGCAGTTCTTC. This codes for CASSVGGRQSYNEQFF.

This clonotype was seen ten or more times. This sequence joins TRBV29-1 and TRBJ2-5, with 9 bases fitting TRBD1. There are 13 residues in the CDR3. The ends lost 6 bases at V and 4 bases at J; junction bases unmatched: 6. Germline CDR1 SQVTM, CDR2 ANQGSEA. CDR3 nucleotides: TGCAGCGTCCCGGGACAGGGATTAGAGACCCAGTACTTC. It specifies CSVPGQGLETQYF.

This clonotype was observed a handful of times. This chain connects TRBV7-8 to TRBJ1-2, with a tentative D call TRBD1 (5 bases). The CDR3 has 14 residues. V was pared by 6 bases and J by 4 bases, with 15 bases between. Germline V lookup: CDR1 SGHVS, CDR2 FQNEAQ. The CDR3 nucleotides read TGTGCCAGCAGTCCAGGCAGGGCGACCTATGGCTACACCTTC. Translation: CASSPGRATYGYTF. Looking up the rest from reference TRBV7-8 and TRBJ1-2 gives the full variable domain: GAGVSQSPRYKVAKRGQDVALRCDPISGHVSLFWYQQALGQGPEFLTYFQNEAQLDKSGLPSDRFFAERPEGSVSTLKIQRTQQEDSAVYLCASSPGRATYGYTFGSGTRLTVV.

This clonotype was detected ten times or more. The V gene is TRBV5-4, the J gene TRBJ2-7; 7 positions match TRBD1. V shed 0 bases and J 2 bases; nucleotides not matched to a gene: 2. Germline V CDR1 and CDR2: SGHNT, YYREEE (reference sequence). The CDR3 covers 14 residues. CDR3 DNA sequence: TGTGCCAGCAGCTTGGAAGGGACAGCCTACGAGCAGTACTTC. The encoded protein is CASSLEGTAYEQYF.

This clonotype was observed a few times. This chain links TRBV4-1 with TRBJ2-7; TRBD2 matches at 10 bases. V lost 4 bases to trimming and J lost 5 bases; unmatched junction nucleotides: 11. Germline CDR1 is MGHRA and CDR2 is YSYEKL. This CDR3 spans 16 amino acids. CDR3 sequence reads: CASSRAVAGGLNEQYF. In DNA form, the CDR3 reads TGCGCCAGCAGCCGCGCGGTAGCGGGAGGCCTTAACGAGCAGTACTTC.

In this sample, this clonotype turned up many times. The genes are TRBV9 and TRBJ2-7; a possible D gene is TRBD2 (6 bases). This CDR3 contains 16 residues. V was pared by 0 bases and J by 3 bases, with 16 bases between. Germline V CDR1 and CDR2: SGDLS, YYNGEE. The CDR3 DNA follows: TGTGCCAGCAGCGTAGGTGGTAGCGGAGCCCTCTACGAGCAGTACTTC. Residues: CASSVGGSGALYEQYF.

Note on this clonotype: A much more abundant neighbour one base away suggests this may be a read error. This chain uses TRBV20-1 with TRBJ2-1, with a weak D call TRBD2 (6 bases). V lost 7 bases and J lost 0, with 10 bases in between. The CDR3 is 13 amino acids. Germline CDR1 and CDR2: DFQATT and SNEGSKA (reference sequence). Here the CDR3 DNA reads TGCAGTGTCGCGGGGAACTCCTACAATGAGCAGTTCTTC. Amino acids: CSVAGNSYNEQFF.